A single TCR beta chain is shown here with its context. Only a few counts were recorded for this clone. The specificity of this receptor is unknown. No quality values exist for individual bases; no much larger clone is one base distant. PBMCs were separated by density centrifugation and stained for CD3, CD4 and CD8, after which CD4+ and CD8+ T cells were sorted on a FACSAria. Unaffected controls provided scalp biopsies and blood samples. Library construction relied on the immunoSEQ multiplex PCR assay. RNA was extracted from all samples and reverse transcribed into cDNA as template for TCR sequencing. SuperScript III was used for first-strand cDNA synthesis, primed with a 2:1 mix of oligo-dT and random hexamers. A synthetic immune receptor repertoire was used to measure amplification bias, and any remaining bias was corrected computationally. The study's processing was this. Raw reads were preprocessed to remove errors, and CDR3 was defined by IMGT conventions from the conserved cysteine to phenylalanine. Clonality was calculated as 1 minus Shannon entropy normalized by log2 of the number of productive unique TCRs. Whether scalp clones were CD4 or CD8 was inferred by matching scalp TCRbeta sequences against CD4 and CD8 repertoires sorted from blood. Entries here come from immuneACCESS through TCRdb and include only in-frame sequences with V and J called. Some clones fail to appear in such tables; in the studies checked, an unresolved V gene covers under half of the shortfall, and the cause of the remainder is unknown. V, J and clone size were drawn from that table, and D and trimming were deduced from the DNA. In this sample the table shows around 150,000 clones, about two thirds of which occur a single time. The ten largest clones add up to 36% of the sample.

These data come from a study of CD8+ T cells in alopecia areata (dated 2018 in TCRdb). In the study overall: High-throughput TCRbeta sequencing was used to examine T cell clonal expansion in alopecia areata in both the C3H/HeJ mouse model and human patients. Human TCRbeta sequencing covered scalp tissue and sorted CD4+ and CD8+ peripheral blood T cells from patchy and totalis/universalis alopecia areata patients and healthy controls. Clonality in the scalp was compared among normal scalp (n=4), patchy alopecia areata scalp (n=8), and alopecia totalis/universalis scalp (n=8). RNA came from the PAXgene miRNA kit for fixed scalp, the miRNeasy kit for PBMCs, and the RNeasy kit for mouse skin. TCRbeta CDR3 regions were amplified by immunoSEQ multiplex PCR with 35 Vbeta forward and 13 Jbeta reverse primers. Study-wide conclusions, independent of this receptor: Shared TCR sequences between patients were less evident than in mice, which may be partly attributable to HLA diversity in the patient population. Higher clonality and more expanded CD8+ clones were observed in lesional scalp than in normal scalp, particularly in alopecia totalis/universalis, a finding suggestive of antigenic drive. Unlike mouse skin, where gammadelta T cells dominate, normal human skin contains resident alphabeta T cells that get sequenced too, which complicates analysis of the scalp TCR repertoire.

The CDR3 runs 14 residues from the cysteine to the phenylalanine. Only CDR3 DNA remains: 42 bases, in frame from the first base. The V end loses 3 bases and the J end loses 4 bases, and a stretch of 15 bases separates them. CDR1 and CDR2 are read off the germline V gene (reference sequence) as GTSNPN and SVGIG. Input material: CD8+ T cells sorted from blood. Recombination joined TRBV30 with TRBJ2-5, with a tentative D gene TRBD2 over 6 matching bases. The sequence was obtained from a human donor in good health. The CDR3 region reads CAWRIGQGGETQYF. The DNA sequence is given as TGTGCCTGGAGAATTGGTCAGGGAGGAGAGACCCAGTACTTC.